This is a list of T cell receptor beta chains from one sample in a study of Graves' ophthalmopathy and Graves' hyperthyroidism. TCRdb redid the calling of the multiplex PCR reads with MiXCR, one entry per CDR3 protein. This table has 300,000 to 400,000 distinct CDR3 sequences, 17% appearing once. The sample comprised peripheral blood. The receptors originated from an adult woman with stable Graves' hyperthyroidism. Both conserved end residues are part of each CDR3. The D gene is left open where the match is weak. Size tells how often a clone was seen (once, few, many) or the class of an expanded clone, and some rows leave it out.

v_call: TRBV14
cdr3_length: 15
j_call: TRBJ2-7
d_call: TRBD2
clone_size: many
cdr3_nt: TGTGCCAGCAGCCAAACTAGCGGGAGCTTACGCGAGCAGTACTTC
cdr3_aa: CASSQTSGSLREQYF

v_call: TRBV20-1
cdr3_length: 16
j_call: TRBJ2-4
d_call: TRBD1
clone_size: few
cdr3_nt: TGCAGTGCTAGAGTTGACACAGGGGGCCTCAGGGGCATTCAGTACTTC
cdr3_aa: CSARVDTGGLRGIQYF

v_call: TRBV6-2/TRBV6-3
cdr3_length: 15
j_call: TRBJ1-2
d_call: NA
clone_size: NA
cdr3_nt: TGTGCCAGCAGTTACTCGAACAGGGCGGCCTATGGCTACACCTTC
cdr3_aa: CASSYSNRAAYGYTF

v_call: TRBV12-3/TRBV12-4
cdr3_length: 13
j_call: TRBJ1-1
d_call: TRBD1
clone_size: once
cdr3_nt: TGTGCCAGCAGTTACCACAGGGGCACTGAAGCTTTCTTT
cdr3_aa: CASSYHRGTEAFF

v_call: TRBV29-1
cdr3_length: 16
j_call: TRBJ2-4
d_call: NA
clone_size: many
cdr3_nt: TGCAGCGTTGAAGGGTCTAGCGAGACCTTGCCAAACATTCAGTACTTC
cdr3_aa: CSVEGSSETLPNIQYF

v_call: TRBV28
cdr3_length: 11
j_call: TRBJ2-7
d_call: NA
clone_size: few
cdr3_nt: TGTGCCAGCAGCCCGGGCCTAACCAAATTCTTC
cdr3_aa: CASSPGLTKFF

v_call: TRBV28
cdr3_length: 18
j_call: TRBJ2-2
d_call: TRBD1
clone_size: many
cdr3_nt: TGTGCCAGCAGACCTCTAGGGATCAGTGGCAGGGGGACCGGGGAGCTGTTTTTT
cdr3_aa: CASRPLGISGRGTGELFF

v_call: TRBV4-1
cdr3_length: 14
j_call: TRBJ1-2
d_call: TRBD1
clone_size: few
cdr3_nt: TGCGCCAGCAGCGCCACCGGGACAGGAAGGGGCTACACCTTC
cdr3_aa: CASSATGTGRGYTF

v_call: TRBV6-5
cdr3_length: 14
j_call: TRBJ2-7
d_call: NA
clone_size: many
cdr3_nt: TGTGCCAGCAGTTACCTGGGCACAACCTACGAGCAGTACTTC
cdr3_aa: CASSYLGTTYEQYF

v_call: TRBV7-9
cdr3_length: 15
j_call: TRBJ2-7
d_call: NA
clone_size: NA
cdr3_nt: TGTGCCAGCAGCTTAGGGTCGGATCCCCACTACGAGCAGTACTTC
cdr3_aa: CASSLGSDPHYEQYF

v_call: TRBV19
cdr3_length: 17
j_call: TRBJ1-1
d_call: TRBD1
clone_size: many
cdr3_nt: TGTGCCAGTAGTACCCAGACAGGGGCGCACCCCCTTGGTGAAGCTTTCTTT
cdr3_aa: CASSTQTGAHPLGEAFF

v_call: TRBV11-3
cdr3_length: 14
j_call: TRBJ2-2
d_call: NA
clone_size: few
cdr3_nt: TGTGCCAGCAGCGGAACCCCTGAAGCCGGGGAGCTGTTTTTT
cdr3_aa: CASSGTPEAGELFF

v_call: TRBV20-1
cdr3_length: 15
j_call: TRBJ2-7
d_call: TRBD1
clone_size: many
cdr3_nt: TGCAGTGCTAGACTCCGACAGGGACCCTCCTACGAGCAGTACTTC
cdr3_aa: CSARLRQGPSYEQYF

v_call: TRBV6-2/TRBV6-3
cdr3_length: 13
j_call: TRBJ1-1
d_call: NA
clone_size: NA
cdr3_nt: TGTGCCAGCAGGGAAGGAACAAACCCTGAAGCTTTCTTT
cdr3_aa: CASREGTNPEAFF

v_call: TRBV27
cdr3_length: 16
j_call: TRBJ1-6
d_call: NA
clone_size: many
cdr3_nt: TGTGCCAGCAGTTTAGCCCCGAGTGGGTTCGGCTCACCCCTCCACTTT
cdr3_aa: CASSLAPSGFGSPLHF

v_call: TRBV11-2
cdr3_length: 13
j_call: TRBJ2-7
d_call: NA
clone_size: many
cdr3_nt: TGTGCCAGCCGACGCGGGGGCTTCTACGAGCAGTACTTC
cdr3_aa: CASRRGGFYEQYF

v_call: TRBV12-3/TRBV12-4
cdr3_length: 15
j_call: TRBJ2-2
d_call: TRBD2
clone_size: many
cdr3_nt: TGTGCCAGCAGTGCTAGCGGGAGGGCCGCCGGGGAGCTGTTTTTT
cdr3_aa: CASSASGRAAGELFF

v_call: TRBV6-1
cdr3_length: 14
j_call: TRBJ1-2
d_call: NA
clone_size: many
cdr3_nt: TGTGCCAGCAGTGAAGCTGGAAGGGTGGGAGGCTACACCTTC
cdr3_aa: CASSEAGRVGGYTF

v_call: TRBV14
cdr3_length: 16
j_call: TRBJ2-2
d_call: NA
clone_size: NA
cdr3_nt: TGTGCCAGCAGCCAAAGGCCGGGGGCGAACACCGGGGAGCTGTTTTTT
cdr3_aa: CASSQRPGANTGELFF

v_call: TRBV5-1
cdr3_length: 14
j_call: TRBJ1-1
d_call: TRBD1
clone_size: many
cdr3_nt: TGCGCCAGCAGCCCACAGGGGGTTGGCGCTGAAGCTTTCTTT
cdr3_aa: CASSPQGVGAEAFF

v_call: TRBV7-9
cdr3_length: 13
j_call: TRBJ2-7
d_call: TRBD2
clone_size: NA
cdr3_nt: TGTGCCAGCAGCCCGGGACTAGCGGGTATCTGGTACTTC
cdr3_aa: CASSPGLAGIWYF

v_call: TRBV12-3/TRBV12-4
cdr3_length: 13
j_call: TRBJ1-1
d_call: NA
clone_size: many
cdr3_nt: TGTGCCAGCCGGGCGCCAGGCGCAGGGGTAGCTTTCTTT
cdr3_aa: CASRAPGAGVAFF

v_call: TRBV5-5
cdr3_length: 16
j_call: TRBJ1-2
d_call: TRBD1
clone_size: many
cdr3_nt: TGTGCCAGCAGCTTGACCGGGACAGGGGCTCACTATGGCTACACCTTC
cdr3_aa: CASSLTGTGAHYGYTF

v_call: TRBV5-6
cdr3_length: 14
j_call: TRBJ1-2
d_call: TRBD1
clone_size: few
cdr3_nt: TGTGCCAGCAGCCGAGGACAGGCCTCGTATGGCTACACCTTC
cdr3_aa: CASSRGQASYGYTF

v_call: TRBV20-1
cdr3_length: 15
j_call: TRBJ2-5
d_call: TRBD2
clone_size: NA
cdr3_nt: TGCAGTGCAACATTAGCGGGGGGTGTGGGAGAGACCCAGTACTTC
cdr3_aa: CSATLAGGVGETQYF

v_call: TRBV7-2
cdr3_length: 15
j_call: TRBJ1-5
d_call: TRBD1
clone_size: NA
cdr3_nt: TGTGCCAGCAGCTTAGCTCAGGGGGTAGGTCAGCCCCAGCATTTT
cdr3_aa: CASSLAQGVGQPQHF

v_call: TRBV27
cdr3_length: 17
j_call: TRBJ1-6
d_call: NA
clone_size: many
cdr3_nt: TGTGCCAGCAGTTTATCCGTGGACCTTACGGGTGATTCACCCCTCCACTTT
cdr3_aa: CASSLSVDLTGDSPLHF

v_call: TRBV7-9
cdr3_length: 15
j_call: TRBJ1-2
d_call: NA
clone_size: few
cdr3_nt: TGTGCCAGCAGCGCAACTGGGGGGGGGGCCTATGGCTACACCTTC
cdr3_aa: CASSATGGGAYGYTF

v_call: TRBV7-2
cdr3_length: 16
j_call: TRBJ2-7
d_call: NA
clone_size: many
cdr3_nt: TGTGCCAGCAGCTTAGCGGACGGTGTGTCTTCCTACGAGCAGTACTTC
cdr3_aa: CASSLADGVSSYEQYF

v_call: TRBV24-1
cdr3_length: 21
j_call: TRBJ2-6
d_call: TRBD1
clone_size: many
cdr3_nt: TGTGCCACCAGTGATTACTCCCTCCCGGGACAGGGGGCAGTTGGGGCCAACGTCCTGACTTTC
cdr3_aa: CATSDYSLPGQGAVGANVLTF

v_call: TRBV6-2/TRBV6-3
cdr3_length: 17
j_call: TRBJ2-7
d_call: NA
clone_size: many
cdr3_nt: TGTGCCAGCAGTTACCCCCAGTCGGAACCGCATTTCTACGAGCAGTACTTC
cdr3_aa: CASSYPQSEPHFYEQYF

v_call: TRBV29-1
cdr3_length: 13
j_call: TRBJ2-5
d_call: TRBD2
clone_size: many
cdr3_nt: TGCAGCGTTGAGCTAGCGGGTTGGGAGACCCAGTACTTC
cdr3_aa: CSVELAGWETQYF

v_call: TRBV30
cdr3_length: 13
j_call: TRBJ1-5
d_call: NA
clone_size: many
cdr3_nt: TGTGCCTGGAGTTGGGACAGCAATCAGCCCCAGCATTTT
cdr3_aa: CAWSWDSNQPQHF

v_call: TRBV4-1
cdr3_length: 15
j_call: TRBJ2-7
d_call: TRBD1
clone_size: many
cdr3_nt: TGCGCCAGCAGCCAGACCCGGGACAGGGGGTCCGAGCAGTACTTC
cdr3_aa: CASSQTRDRGSEQYF

v_call: TRBV28
cdr3_length: 15
j_call: TRBJ2-6
d_call: NA
clone_size: many
cdr3_nt: TGTGCCAGCAGTCAAGGGGTGGCTGGGGCCAACGTCCTGACTTTC
cdr3_aa: CASSQGVAGANVLTF

v_call: TRBV20-1
cdr3_length: 14
j_call: TRBJ2-5
d_call: TRBD1
clone_size: many
cdr3_nt: TGCAGTGCTAGAGAAGGGACAGGGGGGGAGACCCAGTACTTC
cdr3_aa: CSAREGTGGETQYF

v_call: TRBV20-1
cdr3_length: 14
j_call: TRBJ2-7
d_call: TRBD2
clone_size: many
cdr3_nt: TGCAGTGCTAGTTCTACTAGCGGGAGAATAGAGCAGTACTTC
cdr3_aa: CSASSTSGRIEQYF

v_call: TRBV5-1
cdr3_length: 15
j_call: TRBJ1-6
d_call: NA
clone_size: many
cdr3_nt: TGCGCCAGCAGCCCAACAGGGAATAGGGATTCACCCCTCCACTTT
cdr3_aa: CASSPTGNRDSPLHF

v_call: TRBV20-1
cdr3_length: 12
j_call: TRBJ1-5
d_call: NA
clone_size: many
cdr3_nt: TGCAGTGCTTGGGACCGCCATCAGCCCCAGCATTTT
cdr3_aa: CSAWDRHQPQHF

v_call: TRBV27
cdr3_length: 15
j_call: TRBJ1-2
d_call: NA
clone_size: NA
cdr3_nt: TGTGCCAGCAGTTTTTATGGGGGGCTTGGCTATGGCTACACCTTC
cdr3_aa: CASSFYGGLGYGYTF

v_call: TRBV18
cdr3_length: 18
j_call: TRBJ2-7
d_call: NA
clone_size: NA
cdr3_nt: TGTGCCAGCTCAACAACGAAAAGAGAGACCGGCCGGATCTACGAGCAGTACTTC
cdr3_aa: CASSTTKRETGRIYEQYF

v_call: TRBV7-8
cdr3_length: 13
j_call: TRBJ2-6
d_call: NA
clone_size: few
cdr3_nt: TGTGCCAGCACTTTGGGGGGGGCCAACGTCCTGACTTTC
cdr3_aa: CASTLGGANVLTF

v_call: TRBV7-2
cdr3_length: 15
j_call: TRBJ1-1
d_call: NA
clone_size: many
cdr3_nt: TGTGCCAGCAGCTTAGGGGGGGCGCGGGACACTGAAGCTTTCTTT
cdr3_aa: CASSLGGARDTEAFF

v_call: TRBV24-1
cdr3_length: 12
j_call: TRBJ2-7
d_call: NA
clone_size: once
cdr3_nt: TGTGCCACCAGTGACCTCGGCCGCGAGCAGTACTTC
cdr3_aa: CATSDLGREQYF

v_call: TRBV29-1
cdr3_length: 11
j_call: TRBJ1-2
d_call: NA
clone_size: many
cdr3_nt: TGCAGCGTTGCGTCGTCTTATGGCTACACCTTC
cdr3_aa: CSVASSYGYTF

v_call: TRBV28
cdr3_length: 15
j_call: TRBJ2-2
d_call: NA
clone_size: many
cdr3_nt: TGTGCCAGCAGAGTCCCGACACTGAACACCGGGGAGCTGTTTTTT
cdr3_aa: CASRVPTLNTGELFF

v_call: TRBV5-1
cdr3_length: 15
j_call: TRBJ1-5
d_call: NA
clone_size: few
cdr3_nt: TGCGCCAGCAGCTTGTACGGGGCGGTTAATCAGCCCCAGCATTTT
cdr3_aa: CASSLYGAVNQPQHF